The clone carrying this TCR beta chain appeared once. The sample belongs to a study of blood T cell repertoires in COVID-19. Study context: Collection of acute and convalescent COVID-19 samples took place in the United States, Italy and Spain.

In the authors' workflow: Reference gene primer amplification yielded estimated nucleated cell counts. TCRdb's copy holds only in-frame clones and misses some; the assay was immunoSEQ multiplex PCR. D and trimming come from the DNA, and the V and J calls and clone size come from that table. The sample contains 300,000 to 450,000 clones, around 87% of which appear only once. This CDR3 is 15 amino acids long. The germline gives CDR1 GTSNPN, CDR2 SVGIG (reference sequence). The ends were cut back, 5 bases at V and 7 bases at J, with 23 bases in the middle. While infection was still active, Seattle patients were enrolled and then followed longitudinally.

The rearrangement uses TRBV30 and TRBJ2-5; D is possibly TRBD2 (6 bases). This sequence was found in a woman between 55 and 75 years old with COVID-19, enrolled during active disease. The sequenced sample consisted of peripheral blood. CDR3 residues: CAWRPLAQIVGTQYF. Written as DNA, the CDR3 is TGTGCCTGGCGCCCTCTAGCGCAGATCGTCGGGACCCAGTACTTC.